This is a list of T cell receptor beta chains from one sample in a study of T cells after posttransplantation cyclophosphamide. Data came from immunoSEQ multiplex PCR; TCRdb stores just in-frame clones and leaves some out. The sample has about 15,000 clones, around four fifths seen once; the top ten hold around 1.2%. The sequenced material came from memory CD4+ T cells sorted from PBMCs. The receptor source for this set is a man aged 50-60 years. CDR3s leave out the opening cysteine and the closing phenylalanine or tryptophan. Each record gives: J gene, V gene, CDR3 protein.

TRBJ2-1	TRBV7-9	ASSLSPTGAPYNEQF
TRBJ1-5	TRBV7-2	ASSFKRDQPQH
TRBJ2-7	TRBV2	ASSLSEARRD
TRBJ1-2	TRBV6-5	ASSWDREYGYT
TRBJ1-1	TRBV6-1	ASVQGAGVTEAF
TRBJ2-5	TRBV29-1	SVELTSGGTQY
TRBJ2-3	TRBV30	AWTSGDTQY
TRBJ1-1	TRBV7-9	ASSSRQGASMNTEAF
TRBJ2-5	TRBV7-2	ASSSGQGKTQY
TRBJ2-3	TRBV9	ASSITGTGGSDTQY
TRBJ1-3	TRBV6-5	ASSMTGGYTIY
TRBJ1-1	TRBV7-3	ASSSTRDTEAF
TRBJ2-1	TRBV4-2	ASSQDQAGRIQF
TRBJ1-6	TRBV2	ASSESRGWNSPLH
TRBJ1-6	TRBV5-8	ASSTTRGALALH
TRBJ2-7	TRBV11-3	ASSPPDRVYEQY
TRBJ2-7	TRBV9	ASSVAGTASYEQY
TRBJ1-6	TRBV4-3	ASSPAWQENSPLH
TRBJ2-7	TRBV28	ASSLPAGGGEQY
TRBJ1-6	TRBV2	ASSGTGGSNSPLH
TRBJ1-2	TRBV11-2	ASRPRQGASYGYT
TRBJ2-6	TRBV10-2	ASNPRPRSGGANVLT
TRBJ1-5	TRBV19	ASSIALRTAGNQPQH
TRBJ2-5	TRBV7-2	ASSLDHPGEGETQY
TRBJ2-3	TRBV5-6	ASGGRGRSDTQY
TRBJ2-1	TRBV11-1	ASSLGARGSGGNEQF
TRBJ1-5	TRBV7-9	ASSLVEAGTQH
TRBJ2-3	TRBV5-1	ASSLGQPTDTQY
TRBJ1-1	TRBV5-1	ASSTQTVNTEAF
TRBJ1-5	TRBV4-1	ASSPERSFQPQH
TRBJ1-1	TRBV5-5	ASSLATDRGRINTEAF
TRBJ2-2	TRBV30	AWSRMGLSTGELF
TRBJ1-2	TRBV7-9	ASSLSGGPAGHYT
TRBJ1-4	TRBV6-1	ASGGGLREKLF
TRBJ2-4	TRBV5-5	ASSLMGTVAKNIQY
TRBJ2-1	TRBV7-2	ASSTPGLAGGGEQF
TRBJ2-1	TRBV11-3	ASSSWGASGRLNNEQF
TRBJ1-3	TRBV9	ASSPGTGAGNTIY
TRBJ1-5	TRBV6-1	ASRTGTGPSEAQH
TRBJ1-1	TRBV5-8	ASRFWLGQGTEAF
TRBJ2-5	TRBV30	AWGRRGGETQY
TRBJ1-1	TRBV7-2	ASSLWGQGLAEAF
TRBJ1-1	TRBV5-1	ASSTATGIGGTEAF
TRBJ1-1	TRBV18	ASSRAQEAF
TRBJ2-7	TRBV5-6	ASRRGGTYEQY
TRBJ2-1	TRBV7-8	ASSLPRTAYNEQF
TRBJ1-2	TRBV7-3	ASSLRGGDGYT
TRBJ1-4	TRBV7-6	ASSLVGTGAGKLF
TRBJ2-2	TRBV9	ASSVRPSGELF
TRBJ1-3	TRBV19	ATLDRGLGNTIY
TRBJ1-5	TRBV5-8	ASSYGLRGSNQPQH
TRBJ1-4	TRBV10-3	AIRPGRDGEKLF
TRBJ1-6	TRBV4-2	ASSQVLQGYPPLH
TRBJ2-5	TRBV19	ASSIYKGQQETQY
TRBJ2-5	TRBV7-2	ASSSVGGETQY
TRBJ2-1	TRBV7-6	ASSTTSGGGNEQF